The clone carrying this T cell receptor (beta chain) was observed many times. The antigen is not known. This sample stems from a study of T cell repertoires in cytomegalovirus infection. Study summary: Public TCR beta signature analysis indicated the presence of both CMV infection and matching HLA type. Study-level findings and limits: Totalled public TCR beta family frequency picked out people who carried CMV plus the relevant HLA. Predominance within the ex vivo response was attributable to HLA-C-restricted CMV-specific TCR beta clonotypes.

Per germline, CDR1 SGHTA and CDR2 FQGNSA. Deletions cut 8 bases from V and 3 bases from J, with 13 bases between. The CDR3 is 14 amino acids. TCRdb fed the reads into MiXCR, producing one record per CDR3 protein. The table records around 280,000 distinct CDR3 sequences, about 9.2% of them present only once. Sequenced input: PBMCs. The TCR originated in a human donor in good health (CMV status not recorded). Some clones in this sample may be carry-over from other donors' samples. The chain couples TRBV7-2 to TRBJ2-2; either TRBD1 or TRBD2 may fit D (5 bases each). CDR3 residues: CASLRDPYTGELFF. The CDR3 DNA reads as TGTGCCAGCCTCCGGGACCCATACACCGGGGAGCTGTTTTTT.